This T cell receptor (beta chain) was obtained from a study of immune cell composition in non-small cell lung cancer. Overall study: Tumours were mainly lung adenocarcinoma or squamous cell carcinoma.

Normal lung sampling was at least 3 cm from the tumour, as distant as possible. The protocol was immunoSEQ multiplex PCR, while the TCRdb copy is restricted to in-frame clones and leaves out a portion. Altogether roughly 3,100 clones are present, roughly 69% being singletons, with the ten largest covering roughly 20%. V lost 0 bases to trimming and J lost 1 base; unmatched junction nucleotides: 7. Germline loops: CDR1 SGHAT, CDR2 FQNNGV. The CDR3 has 17 amino acids. The origin of this receptor is a human donor with non-small cell lung cancer. Sequencing was performed on non-adjacent lung tissue. J is TRBJ2-5 and V is TRBV11-2; TRBD2 matches 8 bases. In DNA form, the CDR3 reads TGTGCCAGCAGCTTAGATCGAACGGGGGGGCTCCAAGAGACCCAGTACTTC. Translated, it gives CASSLDRTGGLQETQYF.